This TCR beta chain was sequenced in a study of blood T cells in healthy people across ages. Study-wide points: Estimates of diversity drawn from one million T cells were considered underestimates. Diversity of TCR beta per million T cells declined in a roughly linear way with age.

It was with a sample-barcoded 5' primer and a J-beta primer mix that a second PCR of roughly 7 to 12 cycles was run. TCRdb analysed the 5' RACE reads with MiXCR anew, one entry per CDR3 protein. The table lists about 800,000 distinct CDR3 sequences, roughly 60% of them singletons, with about 20% in the top ten. Germline values: CDR1 MNHEY, CDR2 SMNVEV (reference sequence). Trimming stripped 0 bases from V and 5 bases from J, with 16 bases between. This CDR3 contains 16 residues. Details on this clonotype: Its antigen is currently unknown.

The TCR originated in a man aged 25 to 40 in good health. The sequencing sample was made of blood. The chain links TRBV27 to TRBJ2-5, with D perhaps TRBD1 (6 bases). For the CDR3, the DNA is TGTGCCAGCAGTTTATCAGATAGGGGGTTTAAGGAGACCCAGTACTTC. It yields the protein CASSLSDRGFKETQYF.